These T cell receptor beta chains were read from a single sample in a study of PD-L1 blockade in urothelial cancer. TCRdb keeps only in-frame clones here, not all; method: immunoSEQ multiplex PCR. Among more than 95,000 clones listed, about 89% were seen once. The sequencing here drew on PBMCs, taken around atezolizumab (anti-PD-L1) treatment. These receptors came from a man in his 60s with urothelial cancer. CDR3s include the opening cysteine and the closing phenylalanine or tryptophan. Each record gives: V gene, clone size, J gene, D gene, CDR3 protein, CDR3 DNA. The D gene is left open where the match is weak. Size is omitted from some rows. Given values are once, few, many or a class for expanded clones.

>TRBV9|once|TRBJ2-1|TRBD2
CASSVGERGSSYNEQFF
TGTGCCAGCAGCGTAGGCGAGCGGGGGAGCTCCTACAATGAGCAGTTCTTC
>TRBV6-6|.|TRBJ1-1|TRBD1
CASSRQGDTEAFF
TGTGCCAGCAGCAGACAGGGGGACACTGAAGCTTTCTTT
>TRBV4-2|many|TRBJ1-3|.
CASSLRQTSGNTIYF
TGTGCCAGCAGCCTTAGACAGACCTCTGGAAACACCATATATTTT
>TRBV9|.|TRBJ2-7|.
CASSPSLRGGEEQYF
TGTGCCAGCAGCCCAAGCTTGAGGGGGGGTGAGGAGCAGTACTTC
>TRBV19|.|TRBJ2-5|TRBD1
CASSELQGVETQYF
TGTGCCAGTAGTGAGCTACAGGGGGTGGAGACCCAGTACTTC
>TRBV11-2|many|TRBJ2-7|.
CASRRAGGNFYEQYF
TGTGCCAGCAGACGTGCCGGGGGAAACTTCTACGAGCAGTACTTC
>TRBV28|.|TRBJ1-1|.
CASTPQTGNTEAFF
TGTGCCAGCACTCCACAGACAGGGAACACTGAAGCTTTCTTT
>TRBV15|.|TRBJ2-7|.
CATSRDRGAESEQYF
TGTGCCACCAGCAGAGATCGGGGGGCTGAAAGCGAGCAGTACTTC
>TRBV9|.|TRBJ2-5|TRBD1
CASSVRPAQGAGETQYF
TGTGCCAGCAGCGTAAGGCCCGCCCAGGGGGCAGGGGAGACCCAGTACTTC
>TRBV4-3|.|TRBJ2-3|TRBD1
CASSQDATGSTDTQYF
TGCGCCAGCAGCCAAGACGCGACAGGGAGCACAGATACGCAGTATTTT
>TRBV20-1|once|TRBJ2-1|TRBD1
CSGLTGNEQFF
TGCAGTGGTCTGACAGGGAATGAGCAGTTCTTC
>TRBV10-3|once|TRBJ1-1|TRBD1
CAISFSETGLNTEAFF
TGTGCCATCAGCTTCTCCGAGACAGGGCTGAACACTGAAGCTTTCTTT
>TRBV5-4|.|TRBJ2-7|TRBD2
CASSPLAGGLLRF
TGTGCCAGCAGCCCCCTAGCGGGGGGCCTCCTTCGCTTC
>TRBV7-8|.|TRBJ1-5|TRBD1
CASSHGQAHSNQPQHF
TGTGCCAGCAGCCACGGACAGGCCCATAGCAATCAGCCCCAGCATTTT
>TRBV7-2|.|TRBJ2-5|.
CASSWRRLETQYF
TGTGCCAGCAGCTGGAGGCGGTTGGAGACCCAGTACTTC
>TRBV21-1|.|TRBJ2-3|.
CASSKGELAGGGDTQYF
TGTGCCAGCAGCAAAGGGGAACTAGCGGGGGGGGGAGATACGCAGTATTTT
>TRBV29-1|.|TRBJ2-3|TRBD1
CSVEGTGRDTQYF
TGCAGCGTTGAAGGGACAGGGCGCGATACGCAGTATTTT
>TRBV4-1|.|TRBJ2-5|.
CASSQGTSSGTQYF
TGCGCCAGCAGCCAAGGGACAAGTTCCGGGACCCAGTACTTC
>TRBV5-4|.|TRBJ1-2|.
CASSGGGAGVYYGYTF
TGTGCCAGCAGCGGGGGGGGTGCAGGGGTTTACTATGGCTACACCTTC
>TRBV5-4|.|TRBJ2-3|TRBD2
CASTPGLAGGKDTQYF
TGTGCCAGCACGCCGGGATTGGCGGGAGGTAAAGATACGCAGTATTTT
>TRBV11-3|.|TRBJ2-7|.
CASSPFEGEQYF
TGTGCCAGCAGCCCGTTCGAGGGCGAGCAGTACTTC
>TRBV19|.|TRBJ2-3|.
CASSRTRVEDTQYF
TGTGCCAGTAGTAGGACCAGGGTTGAAGATACGCAGTATTTT
>TRBV2|.|TRBJ2-1|TRBD2
CASRGRGRTSEYEQFF
TGTGCCAGCAGAGGACGAGGTCGGACTAGCGAGTATGAGCAGTTCTTC
>TRBV7-2|.|TRBJ1-2|TRBD1
CASSSRGQGGAYGYTF
TGTGCCAGCAGCTCCCGGGGGCAGGGGGGCGCCTATGGCTACACCTTC
>TRBV15|.|TRBJ1-2|.
CATSLQGGNGYTF
TGTGCCACCAGCCTACAGGGTGGTAATGGCTACACCTTC
>TRBV5-1|.|TRBJ2-2|TRBD1
CASSRRDRGISDTGELFF
TGCGCCAGCAGCCGCCGGGACAGGGGGATATCAGACACCGGGGAGCTGTTTTTT
>TRBV29-1|.|TRBJ2-1|TRBD2
CSGWGGWNEQFF
TGCAGTGGTTGGGGGGGTTGGAATGAGCAGTTCTTC
>TRBV6-6|.|TRBJ2-7|TRBD1
CASRGAGTGAYEQYF
TGTGCCAGCAGGGGCGCCGGGACAGGGGCCTACGAGCAGTACTTC
>TRBV18|.|TRBJ2-7|.
CASSPERNSYEQYF
TGTGCCAGCTCACCTGAGCGGAACTCCTACGAGCAGTACTTC
>TRBV2|.|TRBJ2-5|TRBD2
CASSSGALGQETQYF
TGTGCCAGCAGCAGCGGGGCACTTGGCCAAGAGACCCAGTACTTC
>TRBV19|once|TRBJ2-7|TRBD1
CASSIHRGPPYEQYF
TGTGCCAGTAGTATCCACAGGGGGCCTCCCTACGAGCAGTACTTC
>TRBV7-9|.|TRBJ2-2|.
CASSQLGAVVGELFF
TGTGCCAGCAGCCAGCTGGGGGCTGTGGTCGGGGAGCTGTTTTTT
>TRBV9|.|TRBJ2-1|TRBD2
CASSYGLAGAKYNEQFF
TGTGCCAGCAGCTACGGACTAGCGGGGGCAAAATACAATGAGCAGTTCTTC
>TRBV28|.|TRBJ1-4|TRBD1
CASSILPQGGNEKLFF
TGTGCCAGCAGCATTTTACCACAGGGGGGCAATGAAAAACTGTTTTTT
>TRBV5-1|.|TRBJ1-1|.
CASSLLGQGNTEAFF
TGCGCCAGCAGCTTGTTGGGTCAGGGTAACACTGAAGCTTTCTTT
>TRBV7-3|.|TRBJ2-5|TRBD2
CASSPGTGGETQYF
TGTGCCAGCAGCCCCGGGACGGGGGGAGAGACCCAGTACTTC
>TRBV27|.|TRBJ2-7|.
CASRPNQGEEQYF
TGTGCCAGCAGACCGAATCAGGGTGAGGAGCAGTACTTC
>TRBV19|once|TRBJ2-1|TRBD2
CASSRTSGSYNEQFF
TGTGCCAGTAGTAGGACTAGCGGATCCTACAATGAGCAGTTCTTC
>TRBV29-1|.|TRBJ2-7|.
CSVGTPAYEQYF
TGCAGCGTGGGGACACCCGCCTACGAGCAGTACTTC
>TRBV5-4|.|TRBJ1-3|.
CASSLPGRRNTIYF
TGTGCCAGCAGCTTGCCAGGGAGGAGAAACACCATATATTTT
>TRBV28|.|TRBJ1-2|.
CASSYPDRPNYGYTF
TGTGCCAGCAGTTACCCGGACAGACCTAACTATGGCTACACCTTC
>TRBV29-1|.|TRBJ2-7|TRBD2
CSDRLAGYGHEQYF
TGCAGCGACCGACTAGCGGGGTATGGCCACGAGCAGTACTTC
>TRBV10-3|.|TRBJ1-1|.
CAISAIAGTEAFF
TGTGCCATCAGCGCCATCGCGGGGACTGAAGCTTTCTTT
>TRBV6-4|.|TRBJ2-3|.
CASSDSEGGTDTQYF
TGTGCCAGCAGTGACTCAGAGGGGGGCACAGATACGCAGTATTTT
>TRBV14|.|TRBJ2-2|.
CASSLTAYSGELFF
TGTGCCAGCAGCCTTACAGCCTACTCCGGGGAGCTGTTTTTT
>TRBV27|.|TRBJ2-2|TRBD1
CASSQTGITGELFF
TGTGCCAGCAGTCAGACAGGGATAACCGGGGAGCTGTTTTTT
>TRBV5-6|once|TRBJ2-7|TRBD2
CASSRLAGEQYF
TGTGCCAGCAGCCGACTAGCGGGCGAGCAGTACTTC
>TRBV28|.|TRBJ1-3|.
CASNSGNSGNTIYF
TGTGCCAGCAATTCGGGGAACTCTGGAAACACCATATATTTT
>TRBV30|once|TRBJ2-5|TRBD1
CAWSFTGGRETQYF
TGTGCCTGGAGTTTCACAGGGGGCCGGGAGACCCAGTACTTC
>TRBV29-1|.|TRBJ2-1|.
CSSGDGEEQFF
TGCAGCTCGGGTGACGGGGAGGAGCAGTTCTTC
>TRBV28|once|TRBJ2-5|TRBD1
CASSSPHRGGETQYF
TGTGCCAGCAGTTCTCCACACAGGGGCGGGGAGACCCAGTACTTC
>TRBV18|.|TRBJ1-2|.
CASSPRSGDYGYTF
TGTGCCAGCTCACCAAGGTCCGGGGACTATGGCTACACCTTC